This entry lists 31 T cell receptor beta chains sequenced from one sample in a study of siplizumab effects on memory and regulatory T cells (dated by TCRdb to the late 2010s). Mixed lymphocyte reaction cells were cocultured at 37°C for about 6 days. Library construction relied on the immunoSEQ multiplex PCR assay. Imported from immuneACCESS, the table was reduced by TCRdb to in-frame sequences with V and J called. These copies leave out some clones; in studies compared against another copy, an unresolved V gene accounts for under half, and the cause of the remainder is not known. The sample table lists about 19,000 clones, roughly 40% of them with a count of one. The ten largest clones take up 6% to 7% of the sample. Antigens of these TCRs are unknown. The sequenced sample was CFSE-low (dividing) CD4+ T cells sorted from an allogeneic mixed lymphocyte reaction. These TCRs come from a human donor in good health; the cells came from an allogeneic mixed lymphocyte reaction. Some clones in this sample may be carry-over from other donors' samples.

Relative to its sample, this clone is medium-sized. This chain links TRBV6-1 with TRBJ2-2; 7 bases fit TRBD2. The CDR3 totals 15 residues. Unmatched junction bases numbered 6, after V lost 7 bases and J lost 1 base. In germline, CDR1 is MNHNS, CDR2 SASEGT. CDR3 in amino acids: CASTLLALNTGELFF. The CDR3 DNA reads TGTGCCAGCACCCTACTAGCGCTGAACACCGGGGAGCTGTTTTTT.

This clone was counted a few times. This chain uses TRBV7-9 with TRBJ1-2, with D uncertain. V gave up 1 base and J gave up 0 bases, with 9 bases separating them. The length of the CDR3 is 15 residues. The V gene's germline CDR1 is SEHNR and CDR2 FQNEAQ (reference sequence). The chain's CDR3 is CASSLEAGPNYGYTF. In nucleotides, the CDR3 is TGTGCCAGCAGCTTAGAGGCCGGTCCTAACTATGGCTACACCTTC.

The sample holds a few counts of this clone. The rearrangement uses TRBV6-6 and TRBJ1-5, with unresolved D. This CDR3 is built from 15 residues. Trimming took 6 bases from V and 3 from J, leaving 15 bases between them. CDR1 and CDR2 from the germline V gene are MNHNY and SVGAGI (reference sequence). CDR3 amino acids: CASRPESRNNQPQHF. DNA for the CDR3: TGTGCCAGCAGACCGGAGAGTCGGAACAATCAGCCCCAGCATTTT.

The rearrangement uses TRBV11-2 and TRBJ2-3, with 10 positions matching TRBD2. CDR1 and CDR2 (germline): SGHAT, FQNNGV. The trim removed 2 bases at V and 11 bases at J, leaving 4 bases unmatched. This CDR3 is 13 amino acids long. Here the CDR3 DNA reads TGTGCCAGCAGCTTAATACTAGCGGGGAGGCAGTATTTT. Amino acid sequence: CASSLILAGRQYF.

This chain uses TRBV7-3 with TRBJ1-5, with D possibly TRBD1 on 5 matching bases. In germline, CDR1 is SGHTA, CDR2 FQGTGA. CDR3 length: 15 residues. The ends were cut back, 3 bases at V and 6 bases at J, with 15 bases in the middle. The CDR3 DNA is TGTGCCAGCAGCTTTACGGACGATGGGGGTCAGCCCCAGCATTTT. This translates into CASSFTDDGGQPQHF.

Comment on this clone: The junction does not match germline at one end; this may be a read error. The rearrangement joins TRBV10-3 to TRBJ1-2; D gene uncertain. The germline V gene encodes CDR1 ENHRY and CDR2 SYGVKD. The CDR3 contains 12 residues. The CDR3 spells CASSHITYGYTF. CDR3 in DNA: TGTGCCAGCAGTCACATCACCTATGGCTACACCTTC.

This clone has a handful of counts. This rearrangement joins TRBV6-1 to TRBJ1-2, with D hard to call. This CDR3 contains 14 residues. Trimming stripped 2 bases from V and 8 bases from J, with 15 bases between. Germline CDR1 is MNHNS and CDR2 is SASEGT. The CDR3 nucleotides read TGTGCCAGCAGTGAACCGGGCCGTTTGGAAGGCTACACCTTC. Translating gives CASSEPGRLEGYTF.

This sequence joins TRBV19 and TRBJ1-5; D possibly corresponds to TRBD1 (6 bases). V dropped 1 base and J dropped 6 bases, with 13 bases sitting between them. Germline-derived CDR1 and CDR2 are LNHDA and SQIVND (reference sequence). The CDR3 extends over 15 amino acids. CDR3: CASSIVPGVFQPQHF. CDR3 DNA: TGTGCCAGTAGTATAGTCCCAGGGGTCTTTCAGCCCCAGCATTTT.

The V call is TRBV18, the J call TRBJ2-7; TRBD1 aligns across 8 bases. The length of the CDR3 is 17 residues. From germline, CDR1 is KGHSH and CDR2 LQKENI. Trimming took 1 base from V and 1 from J; bases not matched to a gene: 9. Written as DNA, the CDR3 is TGTGCCAGCTCACCACGGATCACCGGGACAGGATCCTACGAGCAGTACTTC. Its protein is CASSPRITGTGSYEQYF.

This clone is categorized as medium-sized. The chain links TRBV2 to TRBJ1-5; D is possibly TRBD1 (5 bases). V was trimmed by 6 bases and J by 3 bases, leaving 15 bases between them. Germline CDR1 reads SNHLY; CDR2 reads FYNNEI. There are 15 residues in the CDR3. CDR3 in amino acids: CASRPGPLPNQPQHF. CDR3 DNA: TGTGCCAGCAGGCCGGGACCGCTGCCCAATCAGCCCCAGCATTTT.

The chain's CDR3 is CASSPVLGLGSYEQYF. The CDR3 DNA reads as TGTGCCAGCAGCCCAGTACTCGGACTTGGCTCCTACGAGCAGTACTTC. The chain links TRBV7-8 to TRBJ2-7, with D possibly matching TRBD2 (5 bases). Trimming shortened V by 5 bases and J by 0 bases, and 17 bases separated the two germline ends. The CDR3 covers 16 residues. Germline loops: CDR1 SGHVS, CDR2 FQNEAQ.

The chain has TRBV5-1 and TRBJ1-1; tentative D call: TRBD1 (5 bases). CDR1 and CDR2 (germline): SGHRS, YFSETQ. The CDR3 consists of 11 residues. The V end lost 1 base, the J end lost 8 bases, and 6 bases lay between the germline ends. The DNA of the CDR3 is TGCGCCAGCAGCTTGTGGGGGGAAGCTTTCTTT. Amino acids: CASSLWGEAFF.

A few counts support this clone. The gene calls are TRBV7-9 and TRBJ2-5; D remains unclear. The V gene lost 1 base and the J gene lost 2 bases, with 11 bases spanning the gap. The CDR3 runs to 15 residues. Germline assignment: CDR1 SEHNR and CDR2 FQNEAQ (reference sequence). CDR3 nucleotide sequence: TGTGCCAGCAGCTTAGATTTGGGCTTGCAAGAGACCCAGTACTTC. It yields the protein CASSLDLGLQETQYF.

The CDR3 region is CASSLALTGTGVGPQHF. CDR3 coding DNA: TGTGCCAGCAGCTTGGCCCTTACCGGGACAGGGGTCGGGCCCCAGCATTTT. The gene calls are TRBV5-5 and TRBJ1-5, with TRBD1 identical over 10 bases. Germline V CDR1 and CDR2: SGHKS, YYEKEE (reference sequence). The CDR3 is made up of 17 amino acids. J was trimmed by 9 bases and V by 0 bases; bases with no gene match: 12.

This clone has a handful of counts. The rearrangement uses TRBV7-2 and TRBJ2-1, with a weak D call TRBD2 (6 bases). Trimming removed 7 bases at V and 11 bases at J, with 21 bases between. Germline CDR1 reads SGHTA; CDR2 reads FQGNSA. The length of the CDR3 is 14 residues. The CDR3 sequence is CASTLSPGVTKQFF. DNA for the CDR3: TGTGCCAGCACCCTTTCCCCGGGGGTTACTAAGCAGTTCTTC.

V usage is TRBV9 and J usage is TRBJ2-7, with a possible D match to TRBD1 (5 bases). CDR1 is SGDLS and CDR2 is YYNGEE in the germline V gene. V was shortened by 4 bases and J by 0 bases, with 11 bases between the two germline ends. This CDR3 is built from 14 residues. CDR3 amino acids: CASSPWGSSYEQYF. The CDR3 nucleotides read TGTGCCAGCAGCCCCTGGGGCAGCTCCTACGAGCAGTACTTC.

The V call is TRBV27, the J call TRBJ1-4, with 8 bases that match TRBD1. V was clipped by 6 bases and J by 1 base; unmatched bases: 7. The CDR3 consists of 16 residues. The germline gives CDR1 MNHEY, CDR2 SMNVEV (reference sequence). CDR3 region: CASRNRGSLTNEKLFF. For the CDR3, the DNA is TGTGCCAGCAGGAACAGGGGGAGCCTAACTAATGAAAAACTGTTTTTT.

In this sample, this clone is medium-sized. The chain has TRBV10-3 and TRBJ1-1; perhaps TRBD1 as D (5 bases). The CDR3 spans 13 residues. Germline CDR1 reads ENHRY; CDR2 reads SYGVKD. V was shortened by 7 bases and J by 2 bases, with 11 bases between the two germline ends. The CDR3 protein is CAIKVQGNTEAFF. The CDR3 DNA sequence: TGTGCCATCAAGGTCCAGGGAAACACTGAAGCTTTCTTT.

The chain employs TRBV7-9 and TRBJ2-7; D call uncertain. Trimming removed 1 base from V and 1 base from J, with 8 bases in between. This CDR3 is built from 14 residues. Looked up from germline, CDR1 is SEHNR and CDR2 is FQNEAQ (reference sequence). CDR3 loop: CASSLEGISYEQYF. CDR3 nucleotides: TGTGCCAGCAGCTTAGAAGGGATATCCTACGAGCAGTACTTC.

The chain joins TRBV5-1 to TRBJ2-7, with 7 nucleotides matching TRBD1. The CDR3 sequence is 14 residues long. V was pared by 3 bases and J by 6 bases, with 9 bases of the junction left unmatched. Looked up from germline, CDR1 is SGHRS and CDR2 is YFSETQ. The CDR3, as DNA: TGCGCCAGCAGCTCGGGACAGACTGGAGCCGAGCAGTACTTC. It is translated as CASSSGQTGAEQYF.

This clone was seen a few times. The rearrangement uses TRBV11-3 and TRBJ2-2; D is possibly TRBD2 (6 bases). From germline, CDR1 is SGHNT and CDR2 YENEEA. V shed 2 bases and J shed 0 bases, with 10 bases lying between them. The CDR3 runs 16 residues. CDR3: CASSLFSGANTGELFF. The CDR3 DNA reads TGTGCCAGCAGCTTATTTAGCGGCGCGAACACCGGGGAGCTGTTTTTT. The full variable domain, in which reference TRBV11-3 and TRBJ2-2 provide the parts outside the CDR3, is EAGVVQSPRYKIIEKKQPVAFWCNPISGHNTLYWYLQNLGQGPELLIRYENEEAVDDSQLPKDRFSAERLKGVDSTLKIQPAELGDSAVYLCASSLFSGANTGELFFGEGSRLTVL.

The chain joins TRBV2 to TRBJ1-3; D perhaps matches TRBD1 (5 bases). This CDR3 spans 13 amino acids. CDR1 is SNHLY and CDR2 is FYNNEI in the germline V gene. V was trimmed by 8 bases and J by 3 bases, leaving 11 bases between them. CDR3 bases: TGTGCCAGCGAAAGGGGTGTTGGAAACACCATATATTTT. Its translation: CASERGVGNTIYF. Together with reference TRBV2 and TRBJ1-3, the CDR3 gives the full variable domain: EPEVTQTPSHQVTQMGQEVILRCVPISNHLYFYWYRQILGQKVEFLVSFYNNEISEKSEIFDDQFSVERPDGSNFTLKIRSTKLEDSAMYFCASERGVGNTIYFGEGSWLTVV.

The gene calls are TRBV7-9 and TRBJ1-2; unclear D gene. V lost 5 bases and J lost 6, with 10 bases in between. The CDR3 covers 12 residues. Germline-derived CDR1 and CDR2 are SEHNR and FQNEAQ (reference sequence). In DNA form, the CDR3 reads TGTGCCAGCAGCCTTGGAACAGATGGCTACACCTTC. It is translated as CASSLGTDGYTF.

The chain carries TRBV11-1 and TRBJ1-1, with D unclear. The germline gives CDR1 SGHAT, CDR2 FQDESV (reference sequence). Trimming removed 1 base at V and 1 base at J, with 10 bases between. The CDR3 is 15 amino acids. CDR3 protein: CASSLERATNTEAFF. The CDR3 nucleotides are TGTGCCAGCAGCTTAGAACGGGCGACGAACACTGAAGCTTTCTTT.

This sequence joins TRBV7-6 and TRBJ2-7, with D possibly being TRBD1 (5 bases). Trimming stripped 1 base from V and 6 bases from J, with 16 bases between. CDR1 and CDR2 from the germline V gene are SGHVS and FNYEAQ. This CDR3 spans 15 amino acids. Here the CDR3 reads CASSLVASGASEQYF. The CDR3 region has the DNA TGTGCCAGCAGCTTAGTAGCATCTGGGGCAAGCGAGCAGTACTTC.

The chain carries TRBV16 and TRBJ1-6; a possible D gene is TRBD1 (5 bases). CDR3 length equals 13 residues. The germline CDR1 and CDR2 sequences are KGHSY and FQNENV. V was cut by 1 base and J by 7 bases, with 5 bases left in between. DNA of the CDR3: TGTGCCAGCAGCCAATGGGGCAATTCACCCCTCCACTTT. It is translated as CASSQWGNSPLHF.

The gene calls are TRBV10-3 and TRBJ2-2, with TRBD2 identical over 12 bases. Germline-derived CDR1 and CDR2 are ENHRY and SYGVKD. Germline trimming cut 10 bases from V and 5 bases from J; bases unmatched to any gene: 8. The CDR3 covers 15 residues. The CDR3 is CATWGLAGQTGELFF. The CDR3 DNA reads TGTGCCACCTGGGGACTAGCGGGTCAAACCGGGGAGCTGTTTTTT.

The chain is built from TRBV7-2 and TRBJ2-5; D gene ambiguous. The CDR3 has 14 amino acids. From germline, CDR1 is SGHTA and CDR2 FQGNSA. Trimming stripped 1 base from V and 7 bases from J, with 13 bases between. As DNA, the CDR3 is TGTGCCAGCAGCTTAGGAGATAGCTGGGTGACCCAGTACTTC. Protein product: CASSLGDSWVTQYF.

This clone came up a few times. This chain links TRBV6-6 with TRBJ2-1, with D perhaps matching TRBD2 (5 bases). Germline V gene data show CDR1 as MNHNY and CDR2 as SVGAGI (reference sequence). The CDR3 sequence is 14 residues long. Trimming cost V 6 bases and J 10 bases, with 19 bases left between them. The CDR3 nucleotides are TGTGCCAGCAGCCCACTAGTCGGGATGGGGGAGCAGTTCTTC. This encodes CASSPLVGMGEQFF.

The J gene is TRBJ1-2, the V gene TRBV19; TRBD1 agrees at 9 bases. The CDR3 is 11 amino acids. Trimming took 8 bases from V and 8 from J; bases not matched to a gene: 3. Germline V CDR1 and CDR2: LNHDA, SQIVND (reference sequence). The DNA for the CDR3 is TGTGCCAGTCGGGACAGGGACGGCTACACCTTC. Translation gives CASRDRDGYTF.

This clone was counted a few times. V usage is TRBV6-6 and J usage is TRBJ2-7; 11 nucleotides match TRBD2. Germline V lookup: CDR1 MNHNY, CDR2 SVGAGI (reference sequence). The CDR3 contains 15 residues. The J segment lost 3 bases and the V segment lost 2 bases, leaving 3 bases of the junction unmatched. The CDR3 loop is CASSYVTSGIYEQYF. The CDR3 DNA is TGTGCCAGCAGTTACGTGACTAGCGGGATCTACGAGCAGTACTTC.